The 27 T cell receptor beta chains listed next were all sequenced from one sample in a study of cytomegalovirus exposure and HLA in healthy donors. The PCR used 60 Vbeta and 13 Jbeta primers. Profiling relied on immunoSEQ multiplex PCR, and the TCRdb table lists in-frame clones only, not all of them. In the table there are 180,000 or so clones, around three quarters of which are singletons. The material sequenced was PBMCs. Source of these receptors: a woman aged 25 to 39 in good health and CMV-seropositive.

The rearrangement links TRBV11-2 to TRBJ2-1; 12 nucleotides match TRBD2. From germline, CDR1 is SGHAT and CDR2 FQNNGV. V was clipped by 5 bases and J by 7 bases; unmatched bases: 9. The CDR3 sequence is 16 residues long. CDR3 sequence reads: CASSLRLAGEENEQFF. The DNA of the CDR3 is TGTGCCAGCAGCCTGAGACTAGCGGGGGAAGAAAATGAGCAGTTCTTC. Using reference TRBV11-2 and TRBJ2-1 for the parts outside the CDR3, the full variable domain is EAGVAQSPRYKIIEKRQSVAFWCNPISGHATLYWYQQILGQGPKLLIQFQNNGVVDDSQLPKDRFSAERLKGVDSTLKIQPAKLEDSAVYLCASSLRLAGEENEQFFGPGTRLTVL.

The chain recombines TRBV11-3 with TRBJ1-5; 8 bases match TRBD1. The junction had 12 bases not matched to a gene; V was cut back by 4 bases and J by 1 base. Germline V gene lookup returns CDR1 SGHNT and CDR2 YENEEA. The CDR3 extends over 18 amino acids. The CDR3 protein is CASSWDRYPGSSNQPQHF. As DNA, the CDR3 is TGTGCCAGCAGCTGGGACAGGTACCCCGGTTCGAGCAATCAGCCCCAGCATTTT.

The V and J genes are TRBV28 and TRBJ2-2, with D possibly matching TRBD1 (5 bases). The CDR3 is 14 residues long. Trimming left V 7 bases short and J 5 bases short, with 14 bases between. Germline V gives CDR1 MDHEN, CDR2 SYDVKM. The CDR3 region has the DNA TGTGCCAGCAAGTCAGGGATTGGTACCGGGGAGCTGTTTTTT. Translation gives CASKSGIGTGELFF.

The V gene is TRBV2, the J gene TRBJ2-5, with unresolved D. The J call is in doubt because the DNA end fits TRBJ2-7 better. CDR3 length: 14 amino acids. The germline V gene encodes CDR1 SNHLY and CDR2 FYNNEI. The chain's CDR3 is CASSLRRRNYEQYF. In nucleotides, the CDR3 is TGTGCCAGCAGTTTGCGGCGACGGAACTACGAGCAGTACTTC.

The chain carries TRBV14 and TRBJ1-4; no definite D call. The CDR3 has 18 residues. Germline CDR1 is SGHDN and CDR2 is FVKESK. The ends were cut back, 0 bases at V and 0 bases at J, with 14 bases in the middle. In DNA, the CDR3 is TGTGCCAGCAGCCAAGATCCTGTCAGAATGGCAACTAATGAAAAACTGTTTTTT. This sequence encodes CASSQDPVRMATNEKLFF.

This clone was recorded a few times. The chain carries TRBV2 and TRBJ2-3, with 8 positions matching TRBD1. CDR1 is SNHLY and CDR2 is FYNNEI in the germline V gene. With V trimmed by 5 bases and J by 4 bases, 5 bases remained unmatched. This CDR3 comprises 14 residues. Written as DNA, the CDR3 is TGTGCCAGCAGTTATCCACAGGGGGCAGATACGCAGTATTTT. It specifies CASSYPQGADTQYF.

This chain uses TRBV4-1 with TRBJ2-7, with 8 bases fitting TRBD1. The germline gives CDR1 MGHRA, CDR2 YSYEKL. This CDR3 contains 15 residues. The V gene end was trimmed by 4 bases and the J gene end by 2 bases; junction bases not matched to a gene: 7. The CDR3 coding sequence is TGCGCCAGCAGCCCCGCGACAGGGGATCCCTACGAGCAGTACTTC. Residues: CASSPATGDPYEQYF.

The rearrangement joins TRBV6-1 to TRBJ2-3, with unresolved D. CDR3 size: 14 residues. V was cut by 3 bases and J by 2 bases, with 9 bases left in between. Germline V lookup: CDR1 MNHNS, CDR2 SASEGT. The CDR3 bases are TGTGCCAGCAGTGATACATTCCACACAGATACGCAGTATTTT. As protein: CASSDTFHTDTQYF.

This clone was seen a handful of times. The rearrangement uses TRBV9 and TRBJ1-4; tentative D call: TRBD1 (6 bases). V was cut by 4 bases and J by 4 bases, with 14 bases left in between. The CDR3 contains 15 residues. Germline V gene sequence: CDR1 SGDLS, CDR2 YYNGEE. The CDR3 nucleotides are TGTGCCAGCAGCCTCCAGGACAGACTTAATGAAAAACTGTTTTTT. This gives the protein CASSLQDRLNEKLFF.

The chain is built from TRBV18 and TRBJ2-7; 16 positions agree with TRBD2. The CDR3 is 16 amino acids. Germline loops: CDR1 KGHSH, CDR2 LQKENI. Losses at the gene ends were 2 bases for V and 7 bases for J; bases not matched to a gene: 5. CDR3 sequence reads: CASSPGTSGGAWEQYF. The CDR3 region has the DNA TGTGCCAGCTCACCAGGGACTAGCGGGGGGGCCTGGGAGCAGTACTTC.

The chain joins TRBV7-2 to TRBJ1-2; the match to TRBD1 covers 7 bases. Germline values: CDR1 SGHTA, CDR2 FQGNSA. The V gene end was trimmed by 5 bases and the J gene end by 11 bases; junction bases not matched to a gene: 8. The CDR3 spans 12 residues. This CDR3 is CASSLGTDSYTF. The CDR3 bases are TGTGCCAGCAGCCTCGGGACAGACTCTTACACCTTC. Full variable domain (remainder filled in from reference TRBV7-2 and TRBJ1-2): GAGVSQSPSNKVTEKGKDVELRCDPISGHTALYWYRQSLGQGLEFLIYFQGNSAPDKSGLPSDRFSAERTGGSVSTLTIQRTQQEDSAVYLCASSLGTDSYTFGSGTRLTVV.

The chain has TRBV9 and TRBJ1-2; TRBD1 matches 9 bases. V trimming: 2 bases; J trimming: 7 bases; junction bases outside the gene matches: 9. Germline CDR1 and CDR2: SGDLS and YYNGEE. This CDR3 is built from 15 residues. CDR3 sequence reads: CASSVYTQGATGYTF. The CDR3 coding sequence is TGTGCCAGCAGCGTGTATACACAGGGGGCGACTGGCTACACCTTC.

The V call is TRBV27, the J call TRBJ1-6, with a tentative D call TRBD1 (5 bases). The CDR3 runs to 16 residues. V lost 6 bases and J 0 bases, leaving 12 bases between the germline ends. The germline CDR1 and CDR2 sequences are MNHEY and SMNVEV (reference sequence). The DNA of the CDR3 is TGTGCCAGCAGAGGACATTCTATCTCCTATAATTCACCCCTCCACTTT. Translating gives CASRGHSISYNSPLHF.

The J gene is TRBJ2-7, the V gene TRBV28, with D tentatively TRBD2 (7 bases). Germline CDR1 is MDHEN and CDR2 is SYDVKM. Trimming left V 6 bases short and J 2 bases short, with 17 bases between. The CDR3 loop spans 15 amino acids. Written as DNA, the CDR3 is TGTGCCAGCAGCCTGGGGGGGGCGGCAACCTACGAGCAGTACTTC. Translating gives CASSLGGAATYEQYF.

The V call is TRBV11-2, the J call TRBJ2-5; a weak D match, TRBD2 (6 bases). The J call may be mistaken, given a closer DNA end match to TRBJ2-7. Germline assignment: CDR1 SGHAT and CDR2 FQNNGV. The CDR3 is 15 residues long. The CDR3 region is CASSRPVWRGHEQYF. CDR3 DNA sequence: TGTGCCAGCAGCCGCCCCGTTTGGAGGGGCCACGAGCAGTACTTC.

This clone was counted only a few times. This chain joins TRBV4-3 and TRBJ1-3, with 7 nucleotides matching TRBD1. Per germline, CDR1 LGHNA and CDR2 YSLEER. Unmatched junction bases numbered 6, after V lost 5 bases and J lost 8 bases. This CDR3 spans 13 amino acids. As DNA, the CDR3 is TGCGCCAGCAGCTTACAGGGGACTGACACCATATATTTT. Translation: CASSLQGTDTIYF.

CDR3 protein: CASTEAGGLTDTQYF. Written as DNA, the CDR3 is TGCGCCAGCACCGAAGCGGGGGGGCTCACAGATACGCAGTATTTT. This chain uses TRBV5-1 with TRBJ2-3; 10 nucleotides match TRBD2. V trimming: 6 bases; J trimming: 2 bases; junction bases outside the gene matches: 6. The CDR3 spans 15 residues. Germline V gene lookup returns CDR1 SGHRS and CDR2 YFSETQ.

The chain carries TRBV20-1 and TRBJ2-3; a weak D match, TRBD2 (5 bases). V lost 3 bases and J lost 6, with 7 bases in between. The CDR3 has 11 amino acids. Germline CDR1 DFQATT, CDR2 SNEGSKA (reference sequence). CDR3 in DNA: TGCAGTGCTAGTGGACTCGATACGCAGTATTTT. It is translated as CSASGLDTQYF.

This chain links TRBV2 with TRBJ1-5, with 7 bases that match TRBD1. The CDR3 extends over 14 amino acids. V dropped 7 bases and J dropped 3; count of bases not matched to a gene: 6. Germline CDR1 and CDR2: SNHLY and FYNNEI. Here the CDR3 reads CASKRGQDNQPQHF. In nucleotides, the CDR3 is TGTGCCAGCAAGCGTGGACAGGACAATCAGCCCCAGCATTTT.

CDR3 loop: CASSLQETQYF. DNA for the CDR3: TGTGCCAGTAGCCTACAAGAGACCCAGTACTTC. V usage is TRBV19 and J usage is TRBJ2-5; D gene uncertain. V was pared by 6 bases and J by 2 bases, with 4 bases between. The CDR3 is made up of 11 amino acids. Germline V gene lookup returns CDR1 LNHDA and CDR2 SQIVND (reference sequence). Variable domain in full (rest from reference TRBV19 and TRBJ2-5): DGGITQSPKYLFRKEGQNVTLSCEQNLNHDAMYWYRQDPGQGLRLIYYSQIVNDFQKGDIAEGYSVSREKKESFPLTVTSAQKNPTAFYLCASSLQETQYFGPGTRLLVL.

This chain connects TRBV4-1 to TRBJ1-5; possibly TRBD1 for D (6 bases). CDR1 and CDR2 from the germline V gene are MGHRA and YSYEKL. The CDR3 is 15 residues long. Trimming removed 4 bases at V and 7 bases at J, with 17 bases between. CDR3 coding DNA: TGCGCCAGCAGCCCGGTCGAAGGGGGGGGACAGCCCCAGCATTTT. The encoded protein is CASSPVEGGGQPQHF.

The CDR3 DNA reads TGTGCCACCAGCACGAGACTAGCGGGGGGGCTCGAGCAGTACTTC. Translation gives CATSTRLAGGLEQYF. The chain uses TRBV15 and TRBJ2-7; TRBD2 agrees at 14 bases. Trimming cost V 4 bases and J 6 bases; bases outside gene matches: 5. CDR1 LNHNV and CDR2 YYDKDF come from the germline V gene (reference sequence). This CDR3 region has 15 residues.

V gene TRBV9 combines with J gene TRBJ2-1; D might be TRBD1 (6 bases). The V and J ends lost 0 bases and 8 bases respectively, with 12 bases between them. The CDR3 has 14 amino acids. Germline lookup yields CDR1 SGDLS and CDR2 YYNGEE. DNA for the CDR3: TGTGCCAGCAGCGTAGCCCAGGGGTTGGATGAGCAGTTCTTC. As protein: CASSVAQGLDEQFF. The entire variable domain, with the rest obtained from reference TRBV9 and TRBJ2-1, is as follows: DSGVTQTPKHLITATGQRVTLRCSPRSGDLSVYWYQQSLDQGLQFLIQYYNGEERAKGNILERFSAQQFPDLHSELNLSSLELGDSALYFCASSVAQGLDEQFFGPGTRLTVL.

The V call is TRBV9, the J call TRBJ2-1; D is unclear. This CDR3 has 15 residues. CDR1 is SGDLS and CDR2 is YYNGEE in the germline V gene. The V end was cut by 3 bases, the J end by 0 bases, with 10 bases between. This CDR3 reads CASSDTWSSYNEQFF. CDR3 DNA: TGTGCCAGCAGCGACACCTGGAGCTCCTACAATGAGCAGTTCTTC.

The table lists this clone with a count of one. The gene calls are TRBV28 and TRBJ2-5; D remains ambiguous. Per the germline V gene, CDR1 is MDHEN and CDR2 is SYDVKM. V gave up 6 bases and J gave up 2 bases, with 10 bases separating them. This CDR3 has 13 residues. The CDR3 is CASSPEPQETQYF. The CDR3 DNA sequence: TGTGCCAGCAGCCCCGAGCCTCAAGAGACCCAGTACTTC.

This clone was counted once. V and J are TRBV10-2 and TRBJ2-6; 11 bases match TRBD1. Germline CDR1 and CDR2: WSHSY and SAAADI. With 4 bases clipped from V and 0 bases from J, the junction kept 5 bases outside the gene matches. The length of the CDR3 is 18 residues. CDR3 coding DNA: TGCGCCAGCAGTGTGTTAGGGACAGGGGGCTCTGGGGCCAACGTCCTGACTTTC. Residues: CASSVLGTGGSGANVLTF.

The V gene is TRBV30, the J gene TRBJ2-5; unclear D gene. The CDR3 covers 12 residues. Per germline, CDR1 GTSNPN and CDR2 SVGIG (reference sequence). The V and J ends lost 2 bases and 4 bases respectively, with 8 bases between them. In nucleotides, the CDR3 is TGTGCCTGGAGTCCACACGCAGAGACCCAGTACTTC. Translation: CAWSPHAETQYF.